These 28 T cell receptor beta chains share one sample of origin, sequenced in a study of T cell clonality in common variable immunodeficiency (dated by TCRdb to the mid-2010s). Libraries were built with the immunoSEQ multiplex PCR assay. TCRdb mirrors the immuneACCESS table, restricted to in-frame sequences. Some clones are absent from its copies; in checked studies, under half trace to an unresolved V gene, and the reason for the others is unknown. The sample counts about 52,000 clones, each observed more than once. Jointly, the top ten make up about 1.7% of the sample. The sequencing input was peripheral blood mononuclear cells. The receptor set was obtained from a person between 18 and 70 years old in good health.

This clone was recorded at least ten times. From the germline J gene comes the end of the CDR3, since the read stops 3 residues before it. In the same sample, other DNA sequences code for this CDR3. The rearrangement uses TRBV6-2 or TRBV6-3 and TRBJ1-3, with a weak D call TRBD1 (5 bases). With 2 bases removed from V and 0 bases from J, the gap between germline ends came to 11 bases. CDR1 is MNHEY and CDR2 is SVGEGT in the germline V gene. This CDR3 contains 16 residues. The CDR3 DNA, read in part, is TGTGCCAGCAGTTACGTCGAGGGGTTCTCTGGAAACACC. This sequence encodes CASSYVEGFSGNT. Given in full, the CDR3 is CASSYVEGFSGNTIYF.

Ten or more counts support this clone. The sequence runs out 3 residues before the end of the CDR3; the remainder is reconstructed from the germline J gene. The chain has TRBV7-9 and TRBJ2-7; 7 positions match TRBD2. The V gene end was trimmed by 7 bases and the J gene end by 6 bases; junction bases not matched to a gene: 12. Germline assignment: CDR1 SEHNR and CDR2 FQNEAQ (reference sequence). CDR3 length equals 14 residues. The CDR3 DNA, read in part, is TGTGCCAGCACCCTCCTTGGGGGGGAATTCGAG. Translated: CASTLLGGEFE. The full CDR3 sequence reads CASTLLGGEFEQYF.

This clone was detected many times. The read stops 3 residues short of the end of the CDR3; the missing end is completed from the germline J gene. The same CDR3 is also encoded by other DNA sequences in this sample. The chain uses TRBV18 and TRBJ2-1, with 11 nucleotides matching TRBD2. Germline V gene data show CDR1 as KGHSH and CDR2 as LQKENI. The CDR3 has 19 amino acids. J lost 1 base, V lost 3 bases, and 11 bases had no gene match. CDR3 protein: CASSPSGLAGGSSYNEQFF. Partial CDR3 DNA: TGTGCCAGCTCACCCTCGGGATTAGCGGGAGGGTCGTCCTACAATGAG.

Concerning this clone itself: The read terminates 3 residues before the CDR3 end, so the remaining end is supplied by the germline J gene. The genes are TRBV11-2 and TRBJ2-7, with a possible D match to TRBD2 (5 bases). Germline V gives CDR1 SGHAT, CDR2 FQNNGV. This CDR3 is 13 amino acids long. Trimming took off 5 bases at V and 2 bases at J, with 10 bases between the two ends. This CDR3 reads CASSQSGAYEQYF. CDR3 DNA, as far as it was read: TGTGCCAGCAGCCAAAGCGGCGCCTACGAG.

There are many counts of this clone. CDR3 DNA (partial): TGTGCCAGCAGTCCCCAGGCCTCAAGTTATGGC. Encoded protein: CASSPQASSYG. The entire CDR3 protein is CASSPQASSYGYTF. This chain joins TRBV2 and TRBJ1-2; D unresolved. The read ends 3 residues early relative to the CDR3; the germline J gene fills the gap. The CDR3 has 14 amino acids. V lost 5 bases to trimming and J lost 5 bases, with 15 bases between them. Germline V CDR1 and CDR2: SNHLY, FYNNEI.

This clone was recorded at least ten times. Sequencing ends 3 residues short of the CDR3 end; the germline J gene provides the rest. V is TRBV20-1 and J is TRBJ2-2, with D possibly being TRBD1 (6 bases). This CDR3 comprises 15 residues. Per germline, CDR1 DFQATT and CDR2 SNEGSKA (reference sequence). The CDR3 DNA, read in part, is TGCAGTGCTAGAGTACCAAACAGGGATAATTCACCG. It codes for CSARVPNRDNSP. In full, the CDR3 reads CSARVPNRDNSPLFF.

This clone was seen repeatedly, ten times or more. The read ends 3 residues early relative to the CDR3; the germline J gene fills the gap. The chain employs TRBV20-1 and TRBJ2-1; maybe TRBD2 (7 bases). This CDR3 has 16 residues. In germline, CDR1 is DFQATT, CDR2 SNEGSKA (reference sequence). The germline V and J ends were trimmed by 0 bases and 0 bases, with 12 bases remaining between them. The part of the CDR3 DNA that was read is TGCAGTGCTAGAGATCTCGGGGGGCCCTCCTACAATGAG. It translates to CSARDLGGPSYNE. The whole CDR3 protein reads CSARDLGGPSYNEQFF.

This clone was counted ten times or more. The read terminates 3 residues ahead of where the CDR3 ends, so the germline J gene completes it. V gene TRBV10-1 combines with J gene TRBJ1-6; TRBD1 might be the D (6 bases). V dropped 8 bases and J dropped 6 bases, with 11 bases sitting between them. Germline V gene data show CDR1 as WNHNN and CDR2 as SYGVQD (reference sequence). The CDR3 covers 13 residues. The sequenced CDR3 bases are TGCGCCAGCTCAGGGGTTGCTAATTCACCC. It yields the protein CASSGVANSP. The full CDR3 protein reads CASSGVANSPLHF.

At least ten counts were recorded for this clone. Read sequence stops 3 residues before the CDR3 end, and the germline J gene provides the missing end. The V and J genes are TRBV5-6 and TRBJ1-4; 10 nucleotides align to TRBD1. Trimming cost V 4 bases and J 7 bases; bases outside gene matches: 4. The CDR3 runs 14 residues. The germline CDR1 and CDR2 sequences are SGHDT and YYEEEE. The CDR3 bases that were read are TGTGCCAGCAGCGTCCGGGACAGGGGTGAAAAA. This encodes CASSVRDRGEK. The full CDR3 reads CASSVRDRGEKLFF.

CDR3 DNA (partial): TGTGCCAGTAGTATGAGTGGACATGGTAACGAC. This sequence encodes CASSMSGHGND. The whole CDR3 sequence is CASSMSGHGNDYTF. The chain links TRBV19 to TRBJ1-2, with a tentative D call TRBD1 (5 bases). The sequenced fragment ends 3 residues before the CDR3 boundary, so the rest is inferred from the germline J gene. CDR3 length: 14 amino acids. Germline V gene data show CDR1 as LNHDA and CDR2 as SQIVND (reference sequence). Complete variable domain (other parts from reference TRBV19 and TRBJ1-2): DGGITQSPKYLFRKEGQNVTLSCEQNLNHDAMYWYRQDPGQGLRLIYYSQIVNDFQKGDIAEGYSVSREKKESFPLTVTSAQKNPTAFYLCASSMSGHGNDYTFGSGTRLTVV.

This clone showed up many times. With the read ending 3 residues before the CDR3 end, the germline J gene is used to fill in that end. V gene TRBV18 combines with J gene TRBJ2-4; 9 nucleotides align to TRBD2. Germline CDR1 is KGHSH and CDR2 is LQKENI. The CDR3 extends over 14 amino acids. The CDR3 bases that were read are TGTGCCAGCTCCAAGCGGGAGGAAACGGAATTT. Translation gives CASSKREETEF. The whole CDR3 region reads CASSKREETEFQYF.

This clone was seen more than once but under ten times. The read ends 3 residues early relative to the CDR3; the germline J gene fills the gap. The J gene is TRBJ1-1, the V gene TRBV2; 11 nucleotides align to TRBD1. Looked up from germline, CDR1 is SNHLY and CDR2 is FYNNEI. CDR3 length: 13 amino acids. The DNA read from the CDR3 is TGTGCCGGCACCGGGACAGGGGGAAGTGAG. Its translation: CAGTGTGGSE. The full-length CDR3 reads as CAGTGTGGSEAFF.

This clone has only a few counts. An end of the junction does not agree with germline; a read error may underlie this. The observed sequence ends 3 residues before the CDR3 terminus, with the missing tail filled in from the germline J gene. The sample holds other DNA sequences that translate to the same CDR3. The chain couples TRBV5-1 to TRBJ1-2; TRBD1 aligns across 7 bases. Germline-derived CDR1 and CDR2 are SGHRS and YFSETQ. The length of the CDR3 is 16 residues. CDR3 sequence reads: CASSHLDRAANYGYTF. CDR3 DNA (partial): TGCGCCAGCAGCCACTTAGACAGGGCGGCTAACTATGGA.

The sample holds many counts of this clone. The read ends 3 residues shy of where the CDR3 ends; the end is completed using the germline J gene. The V gene is TRBV29-1, the J gene TRBJ2-1, with TRBD2 as a possible D gene (5 bases). From germline, CDR1 is SQVTM and CDR2 ANQGSEA. Trimming stripped 1 base from V and 0 bases from J, with 13 bases between. This CDR3 has 16 amino acids. Here the CDR3 reads CSVEGFTGSSYNEQFF. The CDR3 DNA, read in part, is TGCAGCGTTGAAGGGTTTACGGGGAGCTCCTACAATGAG.

In its sample, this clone was seen many times. Coverage ceases 3 residues before the CDR3 finishes, and the germline J gene fills in the end. The chain recombines TRBV7-8 with TRBJ1-5; 9 bases fit TRBD1. Losses at the gene ends were 5 bases for V and 5 bases for J; bases not matched to a gene: 10. The CDR3 is 16 residues long. Germline values: CDR1 SGHVS, CDR2 FQNEAQ. The CDR3 sequence is CASSLGRGQGDQPQHF. CDR3 DNA (partial): TGTGCCAGCAGCCTCGGGAGGGGACAGGGCGATCAGCCC.

This clone has a handful of counts. At one end the junction does not follow the germline gene, possibly because of a read error. The CDR3 goes on 3 residues after the read ends, and that part is filled in from the germline J gene. The genes are TRBV7-8 and TRBJ1-6; 7 bases match TRBD1. The CDR3 extends over 15 amino acids. Germline V CDR1 and CDR2: SGHVS, FQNEAQ. CDR3 loop: CASSDMGQSYSALHF. The sequenced part of the CDR3 DNA is TGTGCCAGCAGCGATATGGGACAGAGTTATTCAGCC.

Ten or more counts support this clone. The DNA ends 3 residues before the CDR3 does, and the rest of the CDR3 is filled in from the germline J gene. The chain combines TRBV7-8 with TRBJ2-7; unclear D gene. The germline V gene encodes CDR1 SGHVS and CDR2 FQNEAQ. This CDR3 is 14 amino acids long. The V and J ends lost 0 bases and 0 bases respectively, with 6 bases between them. Incomplete CDR3 DNA: TGTGCCAGCAGCTTAGCCCTTTCCTCCTACGAG. Amino acids: CASSLALSSYE. The complete CDR3 protein is CASSLALSSYEQYF.

About this clone: This is likely an artifact of a read error, given a far larger clone one base away. The read falls 3 residues short of the CDR3 end, and the missing part is taken from the germline J gene. The V gene is TRBV6-2 or TRBV6-3, the J gene TRBJ2-7; 10 positions agree with TRBD1. CDR3 size: 17 residues. V lost 4 bases and J lost 3; bases outside the gene matches: 12. Germline V gene data show CDR1 as MNHEY and CDR2 as SVGEGT. The sequenced part of the CDR3 DNA is TGTGCCAGCAGTTCCCCGAGACAGGGGGCGAGCCTCTACGAG. Translated: CASSSPRQGASLYE. The full CDR3 protein is CASSSPRQGASLYEQYF.

To note about this clone: With the read ending 3 residues before the CDR3 end, the germline J gene is used to fill in that end. This sequence joins TRBV30 and TRBJ1-2, with D hard to call. Germline CDR1 reads GTSNPN; CDR2 reads SVGIG (reference sequence). The CDR3 totals 13 residues. The sequenced part of the CDR3 DNA is TGTGCCTGGACGTTAGCGGGAGGTATTGAC. It is translated as CAWTLAGGID. The whole CDR3 protein is CAWTLAGGIDYTF.

On this clone: Read coverage stops 3 residues before the CDR3 terminus; the germline J gene supplies the remainder. The chain recombines TRBV30 with TRBJ1-2; 10 nucleotides align to TRBD1. Germline V gene lookup returns CDR1 GTSNPN and CDR2 SVGIG (reference sequence). The CDR3 covers 15 residues. Incomplete CDR3 DNA: TGTGCCTGGAGTGCAGACAGGGGGCTTCTGTGGGAC. This translates into CAWSADRGLLWD. The CDR3 in full is CAWSADRGLLWDYTF.

This clone was detected ten times or more. The missing CDR3 end, 3 residues past where the read stops, is filled in from the germline J gene. The rearrangement uses TRBV29-1 and TRBJ1-1; the D is unclear. The CDR3 spans 12 residues. The germline V and J ends were trimmed by 3 bases and 1 base, with 6 bases remaining between them. Germline loops: CDR1 SQVTM, CDR2 ANQGSEA. The CDR3 bases that were read are TGCAGCGTTGACACAGAGAACACTGAA. Translated, it gives CSVDTENTE. The whole CDR3 region reads CSVDTENTEAFF.

This clone appeared many times. The read halts 3 residues ahead of the CDR3 end, with the missing end drawn from the germline J gene. J is TRBJ1-2 and V is TRBV7-2; 10 bases are shared with TRBD1. The CDR3 is 15 amino acids. With V trimmed by 5 bases and J by 4 bases, 7 bases remained unmatched. The germline V gene has CDR1 SGHTA and CDR2 FQGNSA. The CDR3 reads CASSPGQGKAYGYTF. CDR3 bases read: TGTGCCAGCAGCCCGGGACAGGGGAAGGCCTATGGC.

This clone was detected ten times or more. Read coverage stops 3 residues before the CDR3 terminus; the germline J gene supplies the remainder. The chain is built from TRBV5-1 and TRBJ2-1, with 10 bases fitting TRBD2. The length of the CDR3 is 15 residues. Germline-derived CDR1 and CDR2 are SGHRS and YFSETQ. J lost 8 bases, V lost 0 bases, and 5 bases had no gene match. The CDR3 protein is CASSLDLAGEDEQFF. The CDR3 DNA, read in part, is TGCGCCAGCAGCTTGGATCTAGCGGGAGAAGATGAG.

This clone occurred many times. The observed sequence ends 3 residues before the CDR3 terminus, with the missing tail filled in from the germline J gene. The V call is TRBV20-1, the J call TRBJ2-1; D ambiguous. The V end lost 6 bases, the J end lost 5 bases, and 8 bases lay between the germline ends. Germline V lookup: CDR1 DFQATT, CDR2 SNEGSKA (reference sequence). CDR3 length: 11 residues. The CDR3 here is CSAVANNEQFF. Partial CDR3 DNA: TGCAGTGCCGTGGCCAACAATGAG.

This clone was counted many times. CDR3 bases read: TGTGCCAGCAGCTTCCCAGGGGCTTCACCC. Translated: CASSFPGASP. The whole CDR3 is CASSFPGASPLHF. This chain links TRBV7-8 with TRBJ1-6, with D possibly being TRBD1 (6 bases). The read comes to an end 3 residues before the CDR3 does, leaving the germline J gene to fill in the end. Trimming shortened V by 3 bases and J by 9 bases, and 9 bases separated the two germline ends. Germline V gene sequence: CDR1 SGHVS, CDR2 FQNEAQ. The CDR3 covers 13 residues.

This clone turned up a few times. The CDR3 is cut off 3 residues early in the read; its end comes from the germline J gene. This chain connects TRBV7-9 to TRBJ1-2, with 7 bases matching TRBD1. CDR1 is SEHNR and CDR2 is FQNEAQ in the germline V gene (reference sequence). Losses at the gene ends were 6 bases for V and 0 bases for J; bases not matched to a gene: 1. There are 13 residues in the CDR3. The sequenced part of the CDR3 DNA is TGTGCCAGCAGAGGGACAGCTAACTATGGC. Its translation: CASRGTANYG. The CDR3, in full, reads CASRGTANYGYTF. Complete variable domain (other parts from reference TRBV7-9 and TRBJ1-2): DTGVSQNPRHKITKRGQNVTFRCDPISEHNRLYWYRQTLGQGPEFLTYFQNEAQLEKSRLLSDRFSAERPKGSFSTLEIQRTEQGDSAMYLCASRGTANYGYTFGSGTRLTVV.

Note on this clone: The junction differs from germline at one of its ends, possibly a read error. The CDR3 end is not reached by the read, which stops 3 residues before it; the germline J gene fills it in. J is TRBJ2-1 and V is TRBV20-1; a possible D gene is TRBD2 (7 bases). Germline loops: CDR1 DFQATT, CDR2 SNEGSKA (reference sequence). The CDR3 extends over 15 amino acids. CDR3 bases read: TGCAGTGCTAGAGGTACGGGGGGCTCCTGCAATGAG. This gives the protein CSARGTGGSCNE. The whole CDR3 sequence reads CSARGTGGSCNEQFF.

There are many counts of this clone. The CDR3 end falls 3 residues outside the read, so it is completed with the germline J gene. V is TRBV5-4 and J is TRBJ2-7; TRBD1 agrees at 8 bases. The CDR3 has 16 amino acids. Germline lookup yields CDR1 SGHNT and CDR2 YYREEE (reference sequence). Losses at the gene ends were 0 bases for V and 5 bases for J; bases not matched to a gene: 10. CDR3 in amino acids: CASSLVYRTGSNEQYF. The CDR3 bases that were read are TGTGCCAGCAGCTTGGTTTATAGGACAGGGAGCAACGAG.